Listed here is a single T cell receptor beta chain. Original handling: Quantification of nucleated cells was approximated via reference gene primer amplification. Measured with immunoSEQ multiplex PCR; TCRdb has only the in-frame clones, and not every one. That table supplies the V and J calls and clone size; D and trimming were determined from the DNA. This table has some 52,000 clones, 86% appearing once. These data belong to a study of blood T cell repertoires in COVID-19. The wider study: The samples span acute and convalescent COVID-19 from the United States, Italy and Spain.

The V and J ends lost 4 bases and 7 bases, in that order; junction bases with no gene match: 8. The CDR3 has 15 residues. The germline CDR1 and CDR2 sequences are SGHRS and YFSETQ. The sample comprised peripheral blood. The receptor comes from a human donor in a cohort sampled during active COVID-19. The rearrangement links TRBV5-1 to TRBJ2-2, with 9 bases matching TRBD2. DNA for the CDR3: TGCGCCAGCAGCACCGAGACTAGCGGAGGCGGGGAGCTGTTTTTT. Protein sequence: CASSTETSGGGELFF.